This record concerns one T cell receptor (beta chain) sequence. Germline V gene lookup returns CDR1 LGHDT and CDR2 YNNKEL (reference sequence). Trimming took 10 bases from V and 5 from J; bases not matched to a gene: 3. The CDR3 totals 13 residues. The data stem from a study of blood T cell repertoires in COVID-19. Using immunoSEQ multiplex PCR, the repertoire was profiled, and TCRdb retains in-frame clones only, with some absent. Here the sample spans about 280,000 clones, just under 90% being singletons. The V call is TRBV3-1 (or the pseudogene TRBV3-2), the J call TRBJ2-3; TRBD2 agrees at 13 bases. Sequencing used peripheral blood. The sequence came from a woman aged 25 to 39 with COVID-19, enrolled during active disease. The CDR3 nucleotides are TGTGCCACCGGGACTAGCGGGGAAGATACGCAGTATTTT. It translates to CATGTSGEDTQYF.